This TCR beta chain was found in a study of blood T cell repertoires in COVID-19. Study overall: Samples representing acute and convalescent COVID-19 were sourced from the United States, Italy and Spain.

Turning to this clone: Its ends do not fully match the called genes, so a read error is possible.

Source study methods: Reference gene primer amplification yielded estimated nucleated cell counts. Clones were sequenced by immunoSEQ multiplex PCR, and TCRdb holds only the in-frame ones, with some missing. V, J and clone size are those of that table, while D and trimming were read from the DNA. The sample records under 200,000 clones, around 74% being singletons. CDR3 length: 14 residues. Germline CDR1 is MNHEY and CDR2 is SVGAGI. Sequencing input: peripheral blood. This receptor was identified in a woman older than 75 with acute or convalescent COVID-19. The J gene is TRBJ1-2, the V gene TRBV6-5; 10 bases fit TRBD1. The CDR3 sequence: CASSPTHRDRGLNF. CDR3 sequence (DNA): TGTGCCAGCAGTCCCACACACCGGGACAGGGGATTAAACTTC.